Listed below are T cell receptor beta chains from one sample, sequenced in a study of PD-1 blockade in mismatch repair-deficient tumors. Only in-frame clones appear in the TCRdb table, and some are missing; sequencing was by immunoSEQ multiplex PCR. This sample yields about 110,000 clones, of which 65% to 80% are seen a single time; 4.7% belongs to the top ten. The sequences come from peripheral blood, collected 60 weeks after starting pembrolizumab. These receptors were taken from an adult with mismatch repair-deficient cancer. The conserved cysteine and the conserved F or W are not part of the CDR3 here. Fields, in order: CDR3 protein, V gene, J gene.

cdr3_aa: ASSPAYEQY; v_call: TRBV6-6; j_call: TRBJ2-7
cdr3_aa: SVPPSGTQY; v_call: TRBV29-1; j_call: TRBJ2-3
cdr3_aa: ASSSRTGVATYEQY; v_call: TRBV27; j_call: TRBJ2-7
cdr3_aa: SVEDLVAF; v_call: TRBV29-1; j_call: TRBJ1-1
cdr3_aa: ASSLGMVWGNAKNIQY; v_call: TRBV7-8; j_call: TRBJ2-4
cdr3_aa: ASSYGGLLGGYT; v_call: TRBV6-5; j_call: TRBJ1-2
cdr3_aa: ASSPPGGNTEAF; v_call: TRBV18; j_call: TRBJ1-1
cdr3_aa: ASRFLTSGRPGSE; v_call: TRBV12-2; j_call: TRBJ2-7
cdr3_aa: SVARDVSYEQY; v_call: TRBV29-1; j_call: TRBJ2-7
cdr3_aa: ASSVLAGGEETQY; v_call: TRBV10-1; j_call: TRBJ2-5
cdr3_aa: ASSVRQAGTEAF; v_call: TRBV9; j_call: TRBJ1-1
cdr3_aa: AWSQADTQY; v_call: TRBV30; j_call: TRBJ2-3
cdr3_aa: ASSSLAGGPYEQY; v_call: TRBV5-4; j_call: TRBJ2-7
cdr3_aa: ASSIYVRQETQY; v_call: TRBV19; j_call: TRBJ2-5
cdr3_aa: SVEIGRVYTDTQY; v_call: TRBV29-1; j_call: TRBJ2-3
cdr3_aa: ASKAGGAKNIQY; v_call: TRBV28; j_call: TRBJ2-4
cdr3_aa: ASSVRESETQY; v_call: TRBV11-3; j_call: TRBJ2-5
cdr3_aa: ASKESGTSGRRHTQY; v_call: TRBV27; j_call: TRBJ2-3
cdr3_aa: ASSLIGSGMEKF; v_call: TRBV28; j_call: TRBJ2-1
cdr3_aa: SVEAGGADTQY; v_call: TRBV29-1; j_call: TRBJ2-3
cdr3_aa: AISGGGVGTDTQY; v_call: TRBV10-3; j_call: TRBJ2-3
cdr3_aa: ASIEGQGDTEAF; v_call: TRBV6-6; j_call: TRBJ1-1
cdr3_aa: ASSWRGLVPGGKETQY; v_call: TRBV5-1; j_call: TRBJ2-5
cdr3_aa: ASSSRGAGEQY; v_call: TRBV27; j_call: TRBJ2-7
cdr3_aa: AASRGEVGYT; v_call: TRBV15; j_call: TRBJ1-2
cdr3_aa: ASSLVIGLTYNEQF; v_call: TRBV7-9; j_call: TRBJ2-1
cdr3_aa: AWSAGGEQY; v_call: TRBV30; j_call: TRBJ2-7
cdr3_aa: ASSIYGEAGGMETQY; v_call: TRBV19; j_call: TRBJ2-5
cdr3_aa: ASSGTSGRNEQF; v_call: TRBV9; j_call: TRBJ2-1
cdr3_aa: ASSQGSRQETQY; v_call: TRBV5-4; j_call: TRBJ2-5
cdr3_aa: ASSDLQGMTNEQF; v_call: TRBV6-1; j_call: TRBJ2-1
cdr3_aa: ASSAPGLATSRLF; v_call: TRBV9; j_call: TRBJ1-4
cdr3_aa: ASSVRGGVGEQY; v_call: TRBV6-6; j_call: TRBJ2-7
cdr3_aa: ASSLQTTNNEQF; v_call: TRBV9; j_call: TRBJ2-1
cdr3_aa: ASSPPSGGLKTQY; v_call: TRBV7-9; j_call: TRBJ2-5
cdr3_aa: ASSLKNTGELF; v_call: TRBV2; j_call: TRBJ2-2
cdr3_aa: ASSPSGGGQPQH; v_call: TRBV18; j_call: TRBJ1-5
cdr3_aa: ASSTRIAGAVEQY; v_call: TRBV5-4; j_call: TRBJ2-7
cdr3_aa: AWSVGPNQPQH; v_call: TRBV30; j_call: TRBJ1-5
cdr3_aa: ASSPTSGSFHEQY; v_call: TRBV7-9; j_call: .
cdr3_aa: AWSLGQGRHQPQH; v_call: TRBV30; j_call: TRBJ1-5
cdr3_aa: ASGGGLSGSGAETQY; v_call: TRBV5-1; j_call: TRBJ2-5
cdr3_aa: ASSSDSNEKLF; v_call: TRBV7-3; j_call: TRBJ1-4
cdr3_aa: ASSYEGYEQY; v_call: TRBV6-6; j_call: TRBJ2-7
cdr3_aa: ASSLLVTGGSGANVLT; v_call: TRBV7-9; j_call: TRBJ2-6
cdr3_aa: ASSSQGLTRYEQY; v_call: TRBV21-1; j_call: TRBJ2-7
cdr3_aa: ASSQSGTGKDGELF; v_call: TRBV18; j_call: TRBJ2-2
cdr3_aa: ASSPRDRGSSGYT; v_call: TRBV13; j_call: TRBJ1-2
cdr3_aa: ASSRRTSGSWDTQY; v_call: TRBV7-9; j_call: TRBJ2-3